The 2 T cell receptor beta chains reported below all come from one sample, sequenced in a study of blood T cell repertoires in COVID-19. Assay used: immunoSEQ multiplex PCR; TCRdb lists only in-frame clones, some missing. Altogether a few hundred thousand clones are present, roughly 90% being singletons, with the ten largest covering 0.94%. The sequenced sample consisted of peripheral blood. These TCRs come from a woman in her 40s who had recovered from COVID-19.

This clone was observed once. The V call is TRBV10-3, the J call TRBJ1-2; 7 bases agree with TRBD1. With V trimmed by 5 bases and J by 7 bases, 16 bases remained unmatched. This CDR3 has 16 amino acids. Germline-derived CDR1 and CDR2 are ENHRY and SYGVKD. The CDR3 region is CAISKSTGVADSGYTF. CDR3 bases: TGTGCCATCAGTAAATCCACAGGGGTTGCAGACAGTGGCTACACCTTC.

V usage is TRBV24-1 and J usage is TRBJ2-1, with TRBD1 matching 9 bases. The ends lost 3 bases at V and 6 bases at J; junction bases unmatched: 8. CDR1 is KGHDR and CDR2 is SFDVKD in the germline V gene. The CDR3 sequence is 16 residues long. CDR3 bases: TGTGCCACCAGTGATACCGGGACAGGGACGGGCAATGAGCAGTTCTTC. This sequence encodes CATSDTGTGTGNEQFF.